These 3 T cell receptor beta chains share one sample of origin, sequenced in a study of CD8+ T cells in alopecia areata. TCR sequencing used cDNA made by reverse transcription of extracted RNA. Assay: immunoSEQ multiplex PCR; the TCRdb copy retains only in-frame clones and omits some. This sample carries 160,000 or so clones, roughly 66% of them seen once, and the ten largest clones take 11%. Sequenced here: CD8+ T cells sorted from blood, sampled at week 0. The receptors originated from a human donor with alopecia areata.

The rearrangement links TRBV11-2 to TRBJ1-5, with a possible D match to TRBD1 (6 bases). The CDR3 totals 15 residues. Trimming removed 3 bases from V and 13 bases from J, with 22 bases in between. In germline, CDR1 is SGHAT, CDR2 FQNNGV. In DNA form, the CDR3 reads TGTGCCAGCAGCTTGACCGGGACACCCGGGGGGATGCAGCATTTT. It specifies CASSLTGTPGGMQHF.

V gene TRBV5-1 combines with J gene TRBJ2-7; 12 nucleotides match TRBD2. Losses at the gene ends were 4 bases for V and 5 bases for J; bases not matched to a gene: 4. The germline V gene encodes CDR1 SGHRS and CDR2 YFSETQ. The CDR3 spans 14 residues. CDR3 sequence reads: CASSATSGGHEQYF. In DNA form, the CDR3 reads TGCGCCAGCAGCGCGACTAGCGGGGGACACGAGCAGTACTTC.

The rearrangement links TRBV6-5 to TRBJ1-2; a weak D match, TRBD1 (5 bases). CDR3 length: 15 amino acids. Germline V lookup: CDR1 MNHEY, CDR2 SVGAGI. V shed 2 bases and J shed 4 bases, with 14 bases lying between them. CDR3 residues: CASSYKGKGIYGYTF. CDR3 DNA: TGTGCCAGCAGTTACAAGGGGAAGGGGATCTATGGCTACACCTTC.